Listed below are T cell receptor beta chains from one sample, sequenced in a study of a mutant IDH1 vaccine in newly diagnosed glioma. The assay was immunoSEQ multiplex PCR, and TCRdb's table has in-frame clones only and misses some. The data contain just under 95,000 clones, around 82% of them singletons. The sample consisted of PBMCs, taken from a glioma patient treated with radiotherapy, temozolomide or both. The receptors stem from a woman aged 45-65 years with glioma. Each CDR3 is given with its conserved first and last residue. Each record gives: J gene, clone size, D gene, V gene, CDR3 DNA, CDR3 protein. The D gene is left open where the match is weak. For some rows the clone size is stated as once, few or many, or as a class when expanded; others skip it.

J gene: TRBJ1-4; clone size: NA; D gene: TRBD1; V gene: TRBV5-1; CDR3 DNA: TGCGCCAGCAGCTTGGTAGCAGGGGGCACTAATGAAAAACTGTTTTTT; CDR3 protein: CASSLVAGGTNEKLFF
J gene: TRBJ2-3; clone size: NA; D gene: TRBD2; V gene: TRBV7-8; CDR3 DNA: TGTGCCAGCAGCTTAGACGGGAGGGGGACAGATACGCAGTATTTT; CDR3 protein: CASSLDGRGTDTQYF
J gene: TRBJ2-5; clone size: NA; D gene: NA; V gene: TRBV18; CDR3 DNA: TGTGCCAGCTCACCCCAAGAGACCCAGTACTTC; CDR3 protein: CASSPQETQYF
J gene: TRBJ1-4; clone size: NA; D gene: NA; V gene: TRBV9; CDR3 DNA: TGTGCCAGCCAACGGGGGGGCAGCAATGAAAAACTGTTTTTT; CDR3 protein: CASQRGGSNEKLFF
J gene: TRBJ1-5; clone size: few; D gene: NA; V gene: TRBV6-5; CDR3 DNA: TGTGCCAGCAGTTACTCGTCCGGCAATCAGCCCCAGCATTTT; CDR3 protein: CASSYSSGNQPQHF
J gene: TRBJ1-2; clone size: NA; D gene: NA; V gene: TRBV29-1; CDR3 DNA: TGCAGCGTTGAGGGGGCACCCAACTTC; CDR3 protein: CSVEGAPNF
J gene: TRBJ2-5; clone size: NA; D gene: NA; V gene: TRBV18; CDR3 DNA: TGTGCCAGCTCACTAAACCAAGAGACCCAGTACTTC; CDR3 protein: CASSLNQETQYF
J gene: TRBJ1-4; clone size: NA; D gene: NA; V gene: TRBV5-1; CDR3 DNA: TGCGCCAGCAGCTTGGAGGGATCAACTAATGAAAAACTGTTTTTT; CDR3 protein: CASSLEGSTNEKLFF
J gene: TRBJ1-1; clone size: NA; D gene: NA; V gene: TRBV5-1; CDR3 DNA: TGCGCCAGCAGCTTGGATGCAGGGACCCTTGCTGAAGCTTTCTTT; CDR3 protein: CASSLDAGTLAEAFF
J gene: TRBJ1-2; clone size: NA; D gene: NA; V gene: TRBV6-5; CDR3 DNA: TGTGCCAGCAGTTCTATCGATGGCTACACCTTC; CDR3 protein: CASSSIDGYTF
J gene: TRBJ1-6; clone size: NA; D gene: NA; V gene: TRBV6-5; CDR3 DNA: TGTGCCAGCGGGGGACTGGGGCATTCACCCCTCCACTTT; CDR3 protein: CASGGLGHSPLHF
J gene: TRBJ1-1; clone size: NA; D gene: NA; V gene: TRBV27; CDR3 DNA: TGTGCCAGCAGTTTAAATTCGAACACTGAAGCTTTCTTT; CDR3 protein: CASSLNSNTEAFF
J gene: TRBJ1-1; clone size: NA; D gene: NA; V gene: TRBV18; CDR3 DNA: TGTGCCAGCTCACCGCAGTTACTTACAGGGAGGGGTACTGAAGCTTTCTTT; CDR3 protein: CASSPQLLTGRGTEAFF
J gene: TRBJ1-6; clone size: NA; D gene: TRBD1; V gene: TRBV5-1; CDR3 DNA: TGCGCCAGCAGGAGTGACAGGGGGGGTAGTAATTCACCCCTCCACTTT; CDR3 protein: CASRSDRGGSNSPLHF
J gene: TRBJ2-2; clone size: once; D gene: NA; V gene: TRBV7-2; CDR3 DNA: TGTGCCAGCAGCTTAGCGGGCGGGAACACCGGGGAGCTGTTTTTT; CDR3 protein: CASSLAGGNTGELFF
J gene: TRBJ2-7; clone size: NA; D gene: NA; V gene: TRBV5-6; CDR3 DNA: TGTGCCAGCAGCCTACGGGACTACGAGCAGTACTTC; CDR3 protein: CASSLRDYEQYF
J gene: TRBJ2-7; clone size: NA; D gene: TRBD1; V gene: TRBV10-1; CDR3 DNA: TGCGCCAGCAGTGAGATAACTTCCGGGACAGGGGGCTCCTACGAGCAGTACTTC; CDR3 protein: CASSEITSGTGGSYEQYF
J gene: TRBJ1-2; clone size: NA; D gene: TRBD1; V gene: TRBV27; CDR3 DNA: TGTGCCAGCAGTTTAATTCGCAATACAGGGGTCGCCGGCTACACCTTC; CDR3 protein: CASSLIRNTGVAGYTF
J gene: TRBJ1-5; clone size: NA; D gene: NA; V gene: TRBV6-6; CDR3 DNA: TGTGCCAGCAACGGGAAGGGTGACAATCAGCCCCAGCATTTT; CDR3 protein: CASNGKGDNQPQHF
J gene: TRBJ1-2; clone size: NA; D gene: TRBD1; V gene: TRBV19; CDR3 DNA: TGTGCCAAGTCACAGGGGGCCAGGTGCTATGGCTACACCTTC; CDR3 protein: CAKSQGARCYGYTF
J gene: TRBJ2-5; clone size: NA; D gene: TRBD2; V gene: TRBV5-4; CDR3 DNA: TGTGCCAGCAGCTTGGCCGGGGGGGAGACCCAGTACTTC; CDR3 protein: CASSLAGGETQYF
J gene: TRBJ2-5; clone size: NA; D gene: NA; V gene: TRBV20-1; CDR3 DNA: TGCAGTGCTAGATTGCGGGAGACCCAGTACTTC; CDR3 protein: CSARLRETQYF